This T cell receptor beta chain was profiled in a study of memory CD4+ T cells and cytomegalovirus serostatus (dated by TCRdb to the late 2010s). About the full investigation: The cohort comprised 33 healthy Belgian adults, 9 CMV seropositive and some 24 CMV seronegative. The study sequenced CD4+ memory TCRbeta repertoires of a Belgian cohort with known cytomegalovirus serostatus to replicate a published TCR-based CMV serostatus classifier. What the authors observed across the whole study: The results were interpreted as suggesting that the CMV-associated TCR signature is mostly present in the CD4+ memory repertoire. On the Belgian cohort, the classifier built on the original framework reached a median bootstrapped AUC of 0.95, with a 95% CI of 0.76-1.00. Unlike the original study, which covered naive and memory CD4+ and CD8+ populations, the Belgian study sequenced only CD4+CD45RO+ memory cells. Among the 164 previously reported CMV-associated TCRbeta sequences, 67 showed up in the CD4+ memory repertoires, with each one found in between one and five individuals. For predicting CMV serostatus, the median bootstrapped AUC was about 0.96 using the original framework and less than 0.93 using a US-trained random forest.

Single viable CD3+CD4+CD8-CD45RO+ cells were sorted as memory CD4+ T cells on a FACSAria II. To determine CMV serostatus, a Roche Elecsys assay was used that detects serum IgG against CMV pp150, pp28, p38 and p52. After thawing, total CD4+ T cells were enriched by positive selection with CD4 magnetic microbeads. The samples came from a separate study whose specific focus was interrogating the CD4+ T cell memory repertoire. Peripheral blood mononuclear cells were isolated and cryopreserved according to standard operating procedures, and serum was stored at -80 degrees C. The staining relied on CD3-PerCP (BW264/56), CD4-APC (RPA-T4), CD45RO-PE (UCHT1) and CD8-Pacific Orange (3B5) antibodies, and Sytox blue was used to exclude non-viable cells. As encoded in the germline V gene, CDR1 is MNHEY while CDR2 is SVGAGI. A distance of 12 bases separates the germline ends of V and J, which lose 5 bases and 1 base respectively. The CDR3, cysteine through phenylalanine, is 15 amino acids long. Only the CDR3 portion is preserved as DNA: 45 bases, with reading frame beginning at the first base.

Of note for this clone: Its antigen is currently not known. There are no base qualities to consult, and no much larger clone falls within one base.

Genomic DNA was extracted from sorted cells with the Quick-DNA Microprep Kit. Amplification of TCRbeta DNA was done with the immunoSEQ hsTCRbeta kit, following the protocol from the manufacturer. TCRbeta libraries were sequenced on an Illumina MiSeq instrument. The original methods were these. After out-of-frame sequences were removed, 2,204,828 distinct TCRbeta sequences remained, averaging about 66,813 per individual. Each individual was scored by the count of around 160 previously reported CMV-associated TCRbeta sequences and the total productive distinct TCRbeta count. A beta-binomial model was reimplemented in Python, and scikit-learn random forests with default parameters were trained on US cohort data. Classifier performance on the Belgian cohort was summarized as median AUC with percentile confidence intervals calculated over 10,000 bootstrap iterations. This immuneACCESS table, as held by TCRdb, lists in-frame sequences with V and J called but not all clones. Of the missing ones, under half trace to an unresolved V gene in checked studies; the others have no known cause. V, J and clone size derive from that table, while D and trimming were established from the DNA sequence. The sample data list 50,000 to 70,000 clones, and over 65% of these were observed just once. Jointly, the top ten make up 2.6% of the sample.

Recombination connected TRBV6-5 to TRBJ1-3, with TRBD1 as a weak D call on 5 bases. This sequence was found in an adult in good health and CMV-seropositive. The specimen was memory CD4+ T cells from blood. The DNA is as follows: TGTGCCAGCAGTCGCCAAGGGGTATCTGGAAACACCATATATTTT. This gives the protein CASSRQGVSGNTIYF.